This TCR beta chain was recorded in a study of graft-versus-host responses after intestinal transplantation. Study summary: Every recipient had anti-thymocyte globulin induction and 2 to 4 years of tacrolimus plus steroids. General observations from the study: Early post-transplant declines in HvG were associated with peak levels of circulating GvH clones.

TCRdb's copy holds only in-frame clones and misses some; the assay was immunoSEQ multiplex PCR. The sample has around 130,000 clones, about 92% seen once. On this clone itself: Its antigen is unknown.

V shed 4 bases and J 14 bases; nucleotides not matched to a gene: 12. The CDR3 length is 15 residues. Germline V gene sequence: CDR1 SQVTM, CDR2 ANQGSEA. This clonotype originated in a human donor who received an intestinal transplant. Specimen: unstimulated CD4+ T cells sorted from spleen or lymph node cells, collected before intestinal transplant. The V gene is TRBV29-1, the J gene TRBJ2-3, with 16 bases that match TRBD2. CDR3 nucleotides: TGCAGCGTTGGAGGGACTAGCGGGGGGGCAATAGGTCGGTATTTT. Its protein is CSVGGTSGGAIGRYF.